The next 24 T cell receptor beta chains were all read from a single sample in a study of blood T cell repertoires in COVID-19 (TCRdb year 2020). Receptor amplification or capture employed the immunoSEQ multiplex PCR assay. TCRdb limited this immuneACCESS table to in-frame rearrangements with V and J called. A share of clones is missing; checked studies link under half to unresolved V genes, and the rest is unexplained. Here the sample has about 160,000 clones; about four fifths occur a single time. Clones ranked in the top ten supply over 2% of the sample. Sequences were obtained from peripheral blood. The receptor source for this set is a man aged 65 to 85 with acute or convalescent COVID-19.

The V call is TRBV30, the J call TRBJ1-5; D might be TRBD1 (6 bases). The CDR3 is made up of 14 amino acids. The V end was cut by 2 bases, the J end by 6 bases, with 14 bases between. Germline CDR1 GTSNPN, CDR2 SVGIG (reference sequence). CDR3 in DNA: TGTGCCTGGAGTACCGGGGGGCTTCCTCAGCCCCAGCATTTT. This sequence encodes CAWSTGGLPQPQHF.

This rearrangement joins TRBV2 to TRBJ1-4, with D possibly being TRBD1 (6 bases). Looked up from germline, CDR1 is SNHLY and CDR2 is FYNNEI. CDR3 length equals 15 residues. The V end was cut by 7 bases, the J end by 0 bases, with 12 bases between. CDR3 coding DNA: TGTGCCAGCATGGGAGGGGGGGCAACTAATGAAAAACTGTTTTTT. Residues: CASMGGGATNEKLFF.

The sample holds one count of this clone. The chain is built from TRBV7-9 and TRBJ1-5; 7 bases are shared with TRBD1. CDR3 length: 13 amino acids. CDR1 SEHNR and CDR2 FQNEAQ come from the germline V gene (reference sequence). Unmatched junction bases numbered 2, after V lost 3 bases and J lost 6 bases. The CDR3 DNA sequence: TGTGCCAGCAGCTTGGGACAGTTTCAGCCCCAGCATTTT. Its translation is CASSLGQFQPQHF.

The chain combines TRBV28 with TRBJ2-7, with TRBD1 identical over 9 bases. V lost 6 bases, J lost 5 bases, and 8 bases stayed unmatched. There are 14 residues in the CDR3. Germline CDR1 reads MDHEN; CDR2 reads SYDVKM. CDR3 sequence reads: CASRSGTGRNEQYF. The CDR3 DNA sequence: TGTGCCAGCAGGTCCGGGACAGGGAGGAACGAGCAGTACTTC.

In this sample, this clone turned up once. The chain recombines TRBV5-1 with TRBJ1-2; 9 bases are a match to TRBD1. Germline V gene data show CDR1 as SGHRS and CDR2 as YFSETQ. The CDR3 is 15 residues long. J was trimmed by 8 bases and V by 4 bases; bases with no gene match: 12. CDR3 bases: TGCGCCAGCAGCGCAATACCGGGAACAGGGGGCGGCTACACCTTC. Protein: CASSAIPGTGGGYTF. Full variable domain (remainder filled in from reference TRBV5-1 and TRBJ1-2): KAGVTQTPRYLIKTRGQQVTLSCSPISGHRSVSWYQQTPGQGLQFLFEYFSETQRNKGNFPGRFSGRQFSNSRSEMNVSTLELGDSALYLCASSAIPGTGGGYTFGSGTRLTVV.

Only one count was recorded for this clone. The chain employs TRBV2 and TRBJ2-6, with 9 bases identical to TRBD2. The J segment lost 0 bases and the V segment lost 4 bases, leaving 10 bases of the junction unmatched. The CDR3 sequence is 19 residues long. CDR1 and CDR2 (germline): SNHLY, FYNNEI. The CDR3 protein is CASSARGSGGSSGANVLTF. The CDR3 DNA reads as TGTGCCAGCAGTGCTCGGGGAAGCGGGGGGTCCTCTGGGGCCAACGTCCTGACTTTC.

The chain couples TRBV5-6 to TRBJ2-7, with TRBD1 matching 7 bases. Germline CDR1 and CDR2: SGHDT and YYEEEE. CDR3 length: 14 residues. Trimming took 1 base from V and 7 from J; bases not matched to a gene: 8. CDR3: CASSLRGGPREQYF. CDR3 in DNA: TGTGCCAGCAGCTTGAGAGGGGGCCCAAGGGAGCAGTACTTC.

The V gene is TRBV28, the J gene TRBJ1-6; possibly TRBD1 for D (6 bases). Germline-derived CDR1 and CDR2 are MDHEN and SYDVKM. CDR3 size: 15 residues. V lost 7 bases and J 6 bases, leaving 16 bases between the germline ends. This CDR3 reads CASISQGTLNSPLHF. CDR3 bases: TGTGCCAGCATCTCACAGGGTACGCTTAATTCACCCCTCCACTTT.

The gene calls are TRBV5-1 and TRBJ1-6; D is unclear. The CDR3 is 15 amino acids. Germline V gives CDR1 SGHRS, CDR2 YFSETQ. V lost 0 bases to trimming and J lost 5 bases, with 9 bases between them. The CDR3 is CASSLGPTDNSPLHF. The CDR3 DNA sequence: TGCGCCAGCAGCTTGGGGCCCACCGATAATTCACCCCTCCACTTT. Variable domain in full (rest from reference TRBV5-1 and TRBJ1-6): KAGVTQTPRYLIKTRGQQVTLSCSPISGHRSVSWYQQTPGQGLQFLFEYFSETQRNKGNFPGRFSGRQFSNSRSEMNVSTLELGDSALYLCASSLGPTDNSPLHFGNGTRLTVT.

The rearrangement uses TRBV27 and TRBJ2-2, with 8 bases fitting TRBD2. Germline trimming cut 6 bases from V and 7 bases from J; bases unmatched to any gene: 10. CDR1 is MNHEY and CDR2 is SMNVEV in the germline V gene (reference sequence). The CDR3 covers 15 residues. CDR3: CASRDLAGWGGELFF. The CDR3 DNA reads TGTGCCAGCAGGGATCTAGCGGGCTGGGGCGGGGAGCTGTTTTTT.

The genes are TRBV5-4 and TRBJ2-5, with 10 bases identical to TRBD2. V gave up 0 bases and J gave up 4 bases; unmatched junction bases: 3. The CDR3 has 15 amino acids. Germline assignment: CDR1 SGHNT and CDR2 YYREEE (reference sequence). The CDR3 DNA follows: TGTGCCAGCAGCTTGGAAATAGCGGGAGGAGAGACCCAGTACTTC. This codes for CASSLEIAGGETQYF.

V usage is TRBV30 and J usage is TRBJ1-2, with unresolved D. Trimming removed 0 bases from V and 3 bases from J, with 5 bases in between. The CDR3 is 12 amino acids. The germline CDR1 and CDR2 sequences are GTSNPN and SVGIG (reference sequence). The CDR3 DNA is TGTGCCTGGAGTGTTCAGTACTATGGCTACACCTTC. This sequence encodes CAWSVQYYGYTF.

The chain employs TRBV11-3 and TRBJ2-1, with 10 positions matching TRBD2. The CDR3 contains 15 residues. The V gene end was trimmed by 6 bases and the J gene end by 4 bases; junction bases not matched to a gene: 6. Germline-derived CDR1 and CDR2 are SGHNT and YENEEA. CDR3: CASSSGLARYNEQFF. The CDR3 DNA reads as TGTGCCAGCAGTTCGGGACTAGCGAGATACAATGAGCAGTTCTTC.

The rearrangement joins TRBV15 to TRBJ1-1; weak D call: TRBD1 (5 bases). This CDR3 is built from 14 residues. Germline loops: CDR1 LNHNV, CDR2 YYDKDF (reference sequence). The V and J ends lost 3 bases and 6 bases respectively, with 14 bases between them. Here the CDR3 DNA reads TGTGCCACCAGCAGGACTGAGCGGGGGTCTGAAGCTTTCTTT. It yields the protein CATSRTERGSEAFF.

The chain couples TRBV7-9 to TRBJ2-1, with TRBD2 identical over 7 bases. V was clipped by 0 bases and J by 5 bases; unmatched bases: 1. This CDR3 is built from 14 residues. The germline gives CDR1 SEHNR, CDR2 FQNEAQ (reference sequence). Here the CDR3 reads CASSLAGGNNEQFF. DNA for the CDR3: TGTGCCAGCAGCTTAGCGGGGGGGAACAATGAGCAGTTCTTC.

The chain is built from TRBV30 and TRBJ1-2; the D is unclear. CDR3 size: 13 residues. CDR1 and CDR2 (germline): GTSNPN, SVGIG (reference sequence). V lost 0 bases and J lost 7, with 12 bases in between. CDR3 DNA sequence: TGTGCCTGGAGTGTAACTTTGGAGGTTGGCTACACCTTC. Its translation: CAWSVTLEVGYTF.

The gene calls are TRBV5-4 and TRBJ2-2; the match to TRBD1 covers 7 bases. The CDR3 length is 15 residues. J was trimmed by 0 bases and V by 4 bases; bases with no gene match: 3. Per germline, CDR1 SGHNT and CDR2 YYREEE (reference sequence). CDR3 sequence: CASSPGGANTGELFF. DNA of the CDR3: TGTGCCAGCAGCCCAGGGGGTGCGAACACCGGGGAGCTGTTTTTT. Looking up the rest from reference TRBV5-4 and TRBJ2-2 gives the full variable domain: ETGVTQSPTHLIKTRGQQVTLRCSSQSGHNTVSWYQQALGQGPQFIFQYYREEENGRGNFPPRFSGLQFPNYSSELNVNALELDDSALYLCASSPGGANTGELFFGEGSRLTVL.

This clone has more than one count but fewer than ten. This chain uses TRBV6-6 with TRBJ2-7; 9 nucleotides match TRBD1. Germline loops: CDR1 MNHNY, CDR2 SVGAGI (reference sequence). This CDR3 has 15 amino acids. V lost 5 bases to trimming and J lost 6 bases; unmatched junction nucleotides: 11. CDR3 in DNA: TGTGCCAGCAGTCTCACGGGACAGGGCCCTAGCGAGCAGTACTTC. It is translated as CASSLTGQGPSEQYF.

The chain recombines TRBV6-5 with TRBJ1-5; TRBD1 might be the D (6 bases). This CDR3 comprises 15 residues. CDR1 is MNHEY and CDR2 is SVGAGI in the germline V gene. Trimming shortened V by 0 bases and J by 6 bases, and 12 bases separated the two germline ends. CDR3 DNA: TGTGCCAGCAGTTACTCCAGGGGCTCGGGTCAGCCCCAGCATTTT. This sequence encodes CASSYSRGSGQPQHF.

The V gene is TRBV5-1, the J gene TRBJ2-5; D unresolved. Deletions cut 3 bases from V and 2 bases from J, with 5 bases between. The CDR3 totals 12 residues. Germline V gene sequence: CDR1 SGHRS, CDR2 YFSETQ. DNA of the CDR3: TGCGCCAGCAGCTCCCAACAAGAGACCCAGTACTTC. Translating it yields CASSSQQETQYF.

J is TRBJ2-1 and V is TRBV4-1; 15 nucleotides align to TRBD2. Germline V gene lookup returns CDR1 MGHRA and CDR2 YSYEKL. The V gene end was trimmed by 3 bases and the J gene end by 5 bases; junction bases not matched to a gene: 8. CDR3 size: 18 residues. The CDR3 is CASSQRTSGRARDNEQFF. DNA of the CDR3: TGCGCCAGCAGCCAGCGGACTAGCGGGAGGGCCAGAGACAATGAGCAGTTCTTC.

The V gene is TRBV5-4, the J gene TRBJ1-3, with D maybe TRBD1 (5 bases). V dropped 2 bases and J dropped 5 bases, with 11 bases sitting between them. The CDR3 covers 14 residues. The germline V gene encodes CDR1 SGHNT and CDR2 YYREEE (reference sequence). The CDR3 coding sequence is TGTGCCAGCAGCTTTACGGGGGTTCGAAACACCATATATTTT. It codes for CASSFTGVRNTIYF.

The gene calls are TRBV11-2 and TRBJ2-5; the D is unclear. Deletions cut 4 bases from V and 5 bases from J, with 11 bases between. The V gene's germline CDR1 is SGHAT and CDR2 FQNNGV. There are 13 residues in the CDR3. The CDR3 DNA reads TGTGCCAGCAGCTGGGCCCTTGGGGAGACCCAGTACTTC. Its protein is CASSWALGETQYF.

This clone was recorded only once. This chain links TRBV12-3 or TRBV12-4 with TRBJ1-1, with D maybe TRBD1 (6 bases). The ends were cut back, 7 bases at V and 4 bases at J, with 13 bases in the middle. The CDR3 is made up of 13 amino acids. The CDR3 DNA reads as TGTGCCAGCAAGACACCAGGGGCCACTGAAGCTTTCTTT. Encoded protein: CASKTPGATEAFF.